A selection of T cell receptor beta chains follows, all from one sample in a study of T cell responses to AZD1222 COVID-19 vaccine. This table comes from immunoSEQ multiplex PCR, and its TCRdb copy is limited to in-frame clones, with some not included. The sample gives around 120,000 clones, roughly 92% of which show up once; about 1.1% is in the top ten. Sequenced material: peripheral blood, taken 28 days after the second AZD1222 dose. These receptors were collected from an adult who received the AZD1222 COVID-19 vaccine. Each CDR3 is given with its conserved first and last residue. A D gene is named only where the DNA matches it firmly. Only some rows state a clone size, as once, few, many or a class for expanded clones.

abundance,j_gene,d_gene,v_gene,CDR3aa,CDR3nt
-,TRBJ1-2,TRBD1,TRBV5-1,CASSIQGVNYGYTF,TGCGCCAGCAGCATCCAGGGGGTTAACTATGGCTACACCTTC
-,TRBJ2-3,TRBD2,TRBV30,CAWSVGKTSGGTDTQYF,TGTGCCTGGAGTGTAGGGAAAACTAGCGGGGGCACAGATACGCAGTATTTT
-,TRBJ2-1,TRBD2,TRBV19,CASSMASGSGDEQFF,TGTGCCAGTAGTATGGCTAGCGGGAGTGGGGATGAGCAGTTCTTC
once,TRBJ1-1,-,TRBV19,CASRHWDTMNTEAFF,TGTGCCAGTAGACACTGGGACACCATGAACACTGAAGCTTTCTTT
-,TRBJ2-1,-,TRBV30,CAWQPRATTYNEQFF,TGTGCCTGGCAGCCAAGGGCGACGACCTACAATGAGCAGTTCTTC
-,TRBJ2-7,-,TRBV7-2,CASSTTYEQYF,TGTGCCAGCAGCACTACCTACGAGCAGTACTTC
once,TRBJ1-2,-,TRBV6-4,CASSDARGAGLTF,TGTGCCAGCAGTGACGCGCGGGGGGCTGGACTCACCTTC
-,TRBJ2-1,TRBD2,TRBV18,CASSLLAGDPTSYNEQFF,TGTGCCAGCTCTTTACTAGCGGGAGACCCTACCAGCTACAATGAGCAGTTCTTC
-,TRBJ1-1,-,TRBV20-1,CSAGDTEAFF,TGCAGTGCTGGGGACACTGAAGCTTTCTTT
once,TRBJ2-7,-,TRBV28,CASSFLSGPTYEQYF,TGTGCCAGCAGTTTTTTGTCGGGACCGACCTACGAGCAGTACTTC
-,TRBJ1-2,-,TRBV7-9,CASSLLGATGLNGYTF,TGTGCCAGCAGCCTACTCGGGGCGACAGGCTTAAATGGCTACACCTTC
-,TRBJ2-7,TRBD1,TRBV29-1,CSVFDRGSYEQYF,TGCAGCGTCTTCGACAGGGGGTCCTACGAGCAGTACTTC
-,TRBJ1-4,-,TRBV3-1/TRBV3-2,CASSQRAGNEKLFF,TGTGCCAGCAGCCAGAGGGCAGGCAATGAAAAACTGTTTTTT
-,TRBJ2-1,-,TRBV11-2,CASSFGLAGNEQFF,TGTGCCAGCAGCTTTGGTTTGGCTGGCAATGAGCAGTTCTTC
-,TRBJ2-5,-,TRBV30,CAWTRTPQTQYF,TGTGCCTGGACCCGGACCCCGCAGACCCAGTACTTC
-,TRBJ1-3,-,TRBV6-1,CASSEAGWEGGNTIYF,TGTGCCAGCAGTGAAGCGGGGTGGGAAGGAGGAAACACCATATATTTT
-,TRBJ2-7,-,TRBV28,CASSPAGTRHEQYF,TGTGCCAGCAGTCCAGCCGGGACAAGGCACGAGCAGTACTTC
-,TRBJ2-2,-,TRBV9,CASSVAAGNTGELFF,TGTGCCAGCAGCGTAGCAGCCGGGAACACCGGGGAGCTGTTTTTT
-,TRBJ2-3,-,TRBV7-8,CASSLRLSTDTQYF,TGTGCCAGCAGCTTAAGACTTTCCACAGATACGCAGTATTTT
-,TRBJ1-2,TRBD1,TRBV24-1,CATSDRVGGYTF,TGTGCCACCAGCGACAGGGTCGGTGGCTACACCTTC
-,TRBJ2-1,TRBD2,TRBV28,CASSLWTLAGGPGEQFF,TGTGCCAGCAGTTTATGGACACTAGCGGGAGGCCCTGGGGAGCAGTTCTTC
-,TRBJ2-3,TRBD1,TRBV4-3,CASSQGDRGTDTQYF,TGCGCCAGCAGCCAAGGGGACAGGGGGACAGATACGCAGTATTTT
-,TRBJ2-7,TRBD2,TRBV6-5,CASKWVAGGYEQYF,TGTGCCAGCAAGTGGGTAGCGGGAGGTTACGAGCAGTACTTC
-,TRBJ2-2,TRBD2,TRBV7-9,CASSPLGLAGGGTGELFF,TGTGCCAGCAGCCCCTTGGGGCTAGCGGGAGGCGGGACCGGGGAGCTGTTTTTT
-,TRBJ1-3,TRBD1,TRBV5-1,CASSSTGTGNTIYF,TGCGCCAGCAGCTCGACAGGGACTGGAAACACCATATATTTT
-,TRBJ1-3,-,TRBV7-2,CASSVVAGNTIYF,TGTGCCAGCAGCGTCGTGGCCGGAAACACCATATATTTT
-,TRBJ2-7,-,TRBV19,CASSMGGGFYEQYF,TGTGCCAGTAGTATGGGTGGGGGCTTTTACGAGCAGTACTTC
-,TRBJ1-2,TRBD1,TRBV3-1/TRBV3-2,CASSLDRAGYGYTF,TGTGCCAGCAGCCTGGACAGGGCGGGCTATGGCTACACCTTC
-,TRBJ1-5,TRBD1,TRBV3-1/TRBV3-2,CASSQGMGQGRRQPQHF,TGTGCCAGCAGCCAAGGGATGGGACAGGGGCGGAGGCAGCCCCAGCATTTT
-,TRBJ1-1,-,TRBV30,CAWMNTEAFF,TGTGCCTGGATGAACACTGAAGCTTTCTTT
-,TRBJ2-1,-,TRBV2,CASTGISYNEQFF,TGTGCCAGCACAGGAATCTCCTACAATGAGCAGTTCTTC
-,TRBJ1-6,-,TRBV7-2,CASSSQGRGNSPLHF,TGTGCCAGCAGCTCCCAGGGACGGGGAAATTCACCCCTCCACTTT
once,TRBJ2-7,-,TRBV30,CAWSPGPSYEQYF,TGTGCCTGGAGCCCCGGCCCCTCCTACGAGCAGTACTTC
-,TRBJ2-2,-,TRBV3-1/TRBV3-2,CASTGGRTNTGELFF,TGTGCCAGCACCGGGGGCAGGACGAACACCGGGGAGCTGTTTTTT
-,TRBJ1-1,-,TRBV18,CASSPPGDTEAFF,TGTGCCAGCTCACCACCAGGGGACACTGAAGCTTTCTTT
-,TRBJ2-1,TRBD1,TRBV18,CASSSTGIYNEQFF,TGTGCCAGCTCATCGACAGGGATCTACAATGAGCAGTTCTTC
-,TRBJ1-6,-,TRBV6-5,CASARAAHNSPLHF,TGTGCCAGTGCTCGGGCGGCCCATAATTCACCCCTCCACTTT
-,TRBJ1-1,-,TRBV18,CASSRANTEAFF,TGTGCCAGCTCTCGCGCGAACACTGAAGCTTTCTTT
-,TRBJ1-4,TRBD1,TRBV4-1,CASSEQGDTNEKLFF,TGCGCCAGCAGCGAACAGGGGGATACTAATGAAAAACTGTTTTTT
-,TRBJ1-5,-,TRBV19,CASSFGDNQPQHF,TGTGCCAGTAGTTTCGGAGACAATCAGCCCCAGCATTTT
-,TRBJ2-3,-,TRBV25-1,CASSPSGGDTDTQYF,TGTGCCAGCAGTCCATCTGGGGGAGACACAGATACGCAGTATTTT
once,TRBJ1-4,-,TRBV3-1/TRBV3-2,CASSPTGLNEKLFF,TGTGCCAGCAGCCCCACGGGACTAAATGAAAAACTGTTTTTT
-,TRBJ2-3,TRBD2,TRBV7-2,CASRPGLAGVDTQYF,TGTGCCAGCAGACCCGGACTAGCGGGAGTAGATACGCAGTATTTT
-,TRBJ2-1,-,TRBV19,CASSIVGGAKVNEQFF,TGTGCCAGTAGTATTGTGGGTGGAGCAAAAGTAAATGAGCAGTTCTTC
-,TRBJ2-5,-,TRBV30,CAWSVTGGDFQETQYF,TGTGCCTGGAGTGTAACAGGCGGGGACTTCCAAGAGACCCAGTACTTC
-,TRBJ2-5,-,TRBV30,CAWSVGSEETQYF,TGTGCCTGGAGTGTTGGTAGCGAGGAGACCCAGTACTTC
once,TRBJ1-5,-,TRBV27,CASSNRNQPQHF,TGTGCCAGCAGTAATCGCAATCAGCCCCAGCATTTT
-,TRBJ2-7,TRBD2,TRBV30,CAWSRLAGAYEQYF,TGTGCCTGGAGTAGACTAGCGGGAGCCTACGAGCAGTACTTC
-,TRBJ1-1,-,TRBV7-9,CASSLSLAGNTEAFF,TGTGCCAGCAGCTTATCATTAGCGGGGAACACTGAAGCTTTCTTT
-,TRBJ2-7,-,TRBV6-5,CASSYSWSAGEQYF,TGTGCCAGCAGTTACTCGTGGTCTGCCGGCGAGCAGTACTTC
-,TRBJ2-7,TRBD2,TRBV11-2,CASSPGLAGSEQYF,TGTGCCAGCAGCCCGGGACTAGCGGGAAGTGAGCAGTACTTC
-,TRBJ2-3,-,TRBV19,CASSIDKGGGDTQYF,TGTGCCAGTAGTATAGATAAGGGAGGGGGCGATACGCAGTATTTT
-,TRBJ1-2,-,TRBV5-5,CASSKTGTSSYGYTF,TGTGCCAGCAGCAAAACCGGGACGTCGAGTTATGGCTACACCTTC
-,TRBJ2-3,TRBD2,TRBV6-2/TRBV6-3,CASSYSLAGGDTQYF,TGTGCCAGCAGTTACTCACTAGCGGGGGGAGATACGCAGTATTTT
-,TRBJ1-5,-,TRBV29-1,CSVRSGGESNQPQHF,TGCAGCGTTCGAAGTGGGGGCGAGAGCAATCAGCCCCAGCATTTT
-,TRBJ2-3,-,TRBV7-9,CASSYETAYTQYF,TGTGCCAGCAGTTACGAGACAGCTTATACGCAGTATTTT
-,TRBJ1-1,-,TRBV4-1,CASSPYLGPEAFF,TGCGCCAGCAGCCCCTATTTAGGGCCCGAAGCTTTCTTT
-,TRBJ1-4,-,TRBV7-6,CASSLVVREKLFF,TGTGCCAGCAGCTTAGTTGTTCGAGAAAAACTGTTTTTT
-,TRBJ2-2,TRBD1,TRBV15,CATSSDRVAGELFF,TGTGCCACCAGCAGTGACAGGGTTGCCGGGGAGCTGTTTTTT
-,TRBJ2-7,-,TRBV18,CASSPKYEQYF,TGTGCCAGCTCACCAAAATACGAGCAGTACTTC